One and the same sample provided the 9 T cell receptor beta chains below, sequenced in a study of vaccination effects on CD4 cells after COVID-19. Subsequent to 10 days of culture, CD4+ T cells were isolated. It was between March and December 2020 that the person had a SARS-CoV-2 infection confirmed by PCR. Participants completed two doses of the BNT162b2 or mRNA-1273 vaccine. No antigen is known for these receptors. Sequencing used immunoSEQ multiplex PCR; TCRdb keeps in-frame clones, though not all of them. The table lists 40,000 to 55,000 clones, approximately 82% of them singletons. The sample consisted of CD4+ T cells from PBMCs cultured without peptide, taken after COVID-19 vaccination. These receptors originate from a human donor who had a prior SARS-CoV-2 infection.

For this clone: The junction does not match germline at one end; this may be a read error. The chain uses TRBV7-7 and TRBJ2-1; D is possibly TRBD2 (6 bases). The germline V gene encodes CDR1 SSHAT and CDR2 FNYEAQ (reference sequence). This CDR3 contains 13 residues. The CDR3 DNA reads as TGTGCTAGCAGCTCGGGACTTAAAAATGAGCAGTTCTTC. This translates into CASSSGLKNEQFF.

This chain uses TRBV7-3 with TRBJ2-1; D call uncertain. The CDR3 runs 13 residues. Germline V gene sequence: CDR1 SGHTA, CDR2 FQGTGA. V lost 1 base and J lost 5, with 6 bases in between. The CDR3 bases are TGTGCCAGCAGCTTAAATCAGGACAATGAGCAGTTCTTC. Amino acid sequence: CASSLNQDNEQFF.

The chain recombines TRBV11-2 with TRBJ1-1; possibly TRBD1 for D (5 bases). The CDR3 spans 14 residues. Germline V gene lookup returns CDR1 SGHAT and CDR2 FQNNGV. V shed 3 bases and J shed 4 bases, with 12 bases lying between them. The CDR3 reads CASSLTTESTEAFF. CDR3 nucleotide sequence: TGTGCCAGCAGCTTGACGACAGAAAGCACTGAAGCTTTCTTT.

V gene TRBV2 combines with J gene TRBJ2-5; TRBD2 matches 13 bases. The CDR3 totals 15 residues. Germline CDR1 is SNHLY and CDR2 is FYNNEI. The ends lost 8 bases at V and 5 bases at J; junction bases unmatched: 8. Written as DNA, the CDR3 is TGTGCCAGCGGGGGGACTAGCGGGGAAGTGGAGACCCAGTACTTC. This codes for CASGGTSGEVETQYF. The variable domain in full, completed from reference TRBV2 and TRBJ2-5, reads EPEVTQTPSHQVTQMGQEVILRCVPISNHLYFYWYRQILGQKVEFLVSFYNNEISEKSEIFDDQFSVERPDGSNFTLKIRSTKLEDSAMYFCASGGTSGEVETQYFGPGTRLLVL.

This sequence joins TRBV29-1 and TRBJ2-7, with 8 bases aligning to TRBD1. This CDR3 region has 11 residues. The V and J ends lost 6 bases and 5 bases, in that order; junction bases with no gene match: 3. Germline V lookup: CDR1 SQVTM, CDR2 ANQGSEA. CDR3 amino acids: CSVQTGDEQYF. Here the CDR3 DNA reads TGCAGCGTCCAGACAGGGGACGAGCAGTACTTC.

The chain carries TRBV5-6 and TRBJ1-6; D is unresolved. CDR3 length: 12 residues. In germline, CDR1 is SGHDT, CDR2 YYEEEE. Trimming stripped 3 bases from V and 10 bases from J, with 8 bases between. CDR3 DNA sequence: TGTGCCAGCAGCTCGAGATGGTCACCCCTCCACTTT. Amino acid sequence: CASSSRWSPLHF.

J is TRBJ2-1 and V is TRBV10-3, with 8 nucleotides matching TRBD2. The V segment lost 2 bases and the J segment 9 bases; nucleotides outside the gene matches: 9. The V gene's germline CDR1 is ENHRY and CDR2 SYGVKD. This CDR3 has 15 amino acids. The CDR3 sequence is CAISELSGSRGEQFF. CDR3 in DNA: TGTGCCATCAGTGAGCTCAGCGGGAGTAGGGGTGAGCAGTTCTTC.

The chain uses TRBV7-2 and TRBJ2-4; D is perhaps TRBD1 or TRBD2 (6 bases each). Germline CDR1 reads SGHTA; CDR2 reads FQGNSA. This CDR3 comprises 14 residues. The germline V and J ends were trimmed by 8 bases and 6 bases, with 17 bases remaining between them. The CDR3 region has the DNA TGTGCCAGCCACCCCGGGGGCGGTTCAAACATTCAGTACTTC. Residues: CASHPGGGSNIQYF.

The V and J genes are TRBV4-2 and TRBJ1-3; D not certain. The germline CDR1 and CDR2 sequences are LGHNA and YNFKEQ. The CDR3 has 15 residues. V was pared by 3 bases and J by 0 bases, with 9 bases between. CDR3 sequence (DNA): TGTGCCAGCAGCCAGGCGAGTTACTCTGGAAACACCATATATTTT. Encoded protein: CASSQASYSGNTIYF.